The 6 T cell receptor beta chains given below trace back to one sample, sequenced in a study of cytomegalovirus exposure and HLA in healthy donors. Both 60 Vbeta primers and 13 Jbeta primers went into the PCR. The data were produced by immunoSEQ multiplex PCR, yet TCRdb's version contains in-frame clones alone and is incomplete. The profile covers over 65,000 clones, with 78% appearing a single time and 9.7% taken by the ten largest. Sequenced sample: PBMCs. The receptors shown here come from a man aged 40-55 years in good health and CMV-seronegative.

The chain has TRBV6-6 and TRBJ2-3, with D perhaps TRBD2 (5 bases). The CDR3 length is 14 residues. V shed 4 bases and J shed 6 bases, with 14 bases lying between them. Per germline, CDR1 MNHNY and CDR2 SVGAGI (reference sequence). The CDR3 sequence: CASSSTGIVDTQYF. The DNA for the CDR3 is TGTGCCAGCAGTTCCACCGGGATCGTCGATACGCAGTATTTT.

The chain couples TRBV14 to TRBJ2-1; weak D call: TRBD2 (5 bases). The V gene's germline CDR1 is SGHDN and CDR2 FVKESK. The CDR3 has 18 amino acids. V was trimmed by 1 base and J by 6 bases, leaving 22 bases between them. The DNA for the CDR3 is TGTGCCAGCAGCCAAGTAAAGGCGACTTCCCTCCGGGGCAATGAGCAGTTCTTC. It translates to CASSQVKATSLRGNEQFF.

The genes are TRBV5-1 and TRBJ1-4; D call uncertain. Trimming cost V 0 bases and J 0 bases, with 6 bases left between them. In germline, CDR1 is SGHRS, CDR2 YFSETQ. The CDR3 is 15 amino acids. The CDR3 coding sequence is TGCGCCAGCAGCTTGGCCGGGACAACTAATGAAAAACTGTTTTTT. It is translated as CASSLAGTTNEKLFF.

This clone was observed a single time. This sequence joins TRBV13 and TRBJ2-5; TRBD2 matches at 11 bases. Gene TRBJ2-7 matches the end of the DNA better, so the J call may be wrong. This CDR3 has 15 amino acids. Germline CDR1 PRHDT, CDR2 FYEKMQ (reference sequence). The CDR3 DNA follows: TGTGCCAGCAGCTTAGCGACTAGCGGGACCTACGAGCAGTACTTC. The encoded protein is CASSLATSGTYEQYF.

The V call is TRBV9, the J call TRBJ1-2, with D possibly TRBD1 on 5 matching bases. The CDR3 has 13 amino acids. The germline CDR1 and CDR2 sequences are SGDLS and YYNGEE. V was pared by 5 bases and J by 5 bases, with 13 bases between. In DNA form, the CDR3 reads TGTGCCAGCAGACCAGGGCTTGGGTATGGCTACACCTTC. Its protein is CASRPGLGYGYTF.

The chain recombines TRBV5-6 with TRBJ2-7, with D possibly TRBD2 on 5 matching bases. The length of the CDR3 is 13 residues. V shed 0 bases and J shed 7 bases, with 11 bases lying between them. Per the germline V gene, CDR1 is SGHDT and CDR2 is YYEEEE. Written as DNA, the CDR3 is TGTGCCAGCAGCTTGGGGCCCTCGGGGGAGCAGTACTTC. Its translation: CASSLGPSGEQYF.